This T cell receptor beta chain was sequenced during a study of cytomegalovirus exposure and HLA in healthy donors. Trimming shortened V by 8 bases and J by 8 bases, and 22 bases separated the two germline ends. Germline V lookup: CDR1 ENHRY, CDR2 SYGVKD. This CDR3 is 16 amino acids long. PCR involved 60 Vbeta and 13 Jbeta primers. TCRdb keeps only in-frame clones here, not all; method: immunoSEQ multiplex PCR. Found here are roughly 120,000 clones; the top ten clones hold approximately 0.93%. The chain is built from TRBV10-3 and TRBJ1-6; a possible D gene is TRBD1 (6 bases). The clonotype originates from a man aged 18-30 years in good health and CMV-seronegative. Sequencing input: PBMCs. The CDR3 sequence: CAISQSLDSFDSPLHF. The CDR3 DNA follows: TGTGCCATCTCCCAGAGCCTGGACAGCTTCGATTCACCCCTCCACTTT.